This T cell receptor (beta chain) stems from a study of post-analysis software for immune sequencing data. Comment on this clonotype: What it binds is not known.

Overall study results and limits: Under F measure analysis, samples from one preparation batch co-clustered strongly. Five or six TRBV segments appeared more often in patients than in controls, and TRBV5-6, TRBV5-1 and TRBV20-1 were among these.

Libraries were made from TCR beta cDNA, and they carried unique molecular identifiers. TCRdb independently ran MiXCR on the PCR reads; one entry per CDR3 protein. Of 450,000 to 700,000 distinct CDR3 sequences listed, roughly 40% are singletons. CDR3 size: 12 residues. Germline lookup yields CDR1 SEHNR and CDR2 FQNEAQ (reference sequence). Trimming took off 3 bases at V and 6 bases at J, with 9 bases between the two ends. The sequence came from a girl aged 5 to 17 with multiple sclerosis. Sequenced sample: blood. The chain joins TRBV7-9 to TRBJ2-7; D is unresolved. This CDR3 is CASSFGSGEQYF. Here the CDR3 DNA reads TGTGCCAGCAGCTTTGGGTCGGGCGAGCAGTACTTC.